This T cell receptor beta chain was recovered during a study of CD8 T cells in Susac syndrome. The multiple sclerosis controls consisted of treatment-naive patients with relapsing-remitting disease, either stable or active. TEMRA cells underwent FACS enrichment and CD8+ and CD4+ T cells underwent negative isolation. With random hexamers, roughly 0.45 to 1 ug RNA was reverse transcribed. The CDR3 of TCR beta was amplified by immunoSEQ multiplex PCR across 54 Vbeta and 13 Jbeta. One entry per CDR3 protein results from TCRdb running MiXCR on the immunoSEQ multiplex PCR reads. The sample shows 350,000 to 550,000 distinct CDR3 sequences, approximately 85% of them seen only once. The V and J ends lost 3 bases and 5 bases, in that order; junction bases with no gene match: 11. This CDR3 is 15 amino acids long. CDR1 is GTSNPN, CDR2 SVGIG, per germline (reference sequence).

This clonotype was sampled from a human donor with multiple sclerosis. Sequences were obtained from CD8+ T cells from PBMCs. The genes are TRBV30 and TRBJ1-2; 8 bases are shared with TRBD1. CDR3 sequence reads: CAWRTDQGASYGYTF. The CDR3 nucleotides are TGTGCCTGGAGAACCGATCAGGGGGCCAGTTATGGCTACACCTTC.